Listed here are 4 T cell receptor beta chains from one sample, sequenced in a study of blood T cell repertoires in COVID-19. Sequencing was performed with immunoSEQ multiplex PCR; in TCRdb, only in-frame clones are kept and a portion is missing. This table holds a few hundred thousand clones, around 80% found once. Sequenced input: PBMCs or T cells enriched from blood (not recorded which). The receptors derive from a middle-aged woman with acute COVID-19.

The chain couples TRBV6-1 to TRBJ1-5, with D perhaps TRBD1 (5 bases). This CDR3 is 16 amino acids long. The germline CDR1 and CDR2 sequences are MNHNS and SASEGT. Deletions cut 2 bases from V and 3 bases from J, with 14 bases between. CDR3: CASSERQGITNQPQHF. CDR3 nucleotides: TGTGCCAGCAGTGAAAGGCAGGGTATCACCAATCAGCCCCAGCATTTT.

The chain's CDR3 is CASSSSVGLGSYNSPLHF. The CDR3 DNA follows: TGTGCCAGCAGTAGCTCCGTCGGACTCGGCTCCTATAATTCACCCCTCCACTTT. The chain joins TRBV28 to TRBJ1-6; D gene uncertain. CDR1 MDHEN and CDR2 SYDVKM come from the germline V gene. V shed 5 bases and J shed 0 bases, with 17 bases lying between them. There are 18 residues in the CDR3.

The chain links TRBV20-1 to TRBJ1-1; D call uncertain. V dropped 3 bases and J dropped 4 bases, with 6 bases sitting between them. The CDR3 spans 11 residues. Germline lookup yields CDR1 DFQATT and CDR2 SNEGSKA (reference sequence). The CDR3 reads CSARGATEAFF. The CDR3 region has the DNA TGCAGTGCTAGGGGCGCCACTGAAGCTTTCTTT.

The chain links TRBV10-3 to TRBJ1-1; D perhaps matches TRBD1 (5 bases). This CDR3 is built from 14 residues. Germline V lookup: CDR1 ENHRY, CDR2 SYGVKD. The V and J ends lost 5 bases and 2 bases respectively, with 12 bases between them. The CDR3 spells CAISQQTENTEAFF. In nucleotides, the CDR3 is TGTGCCATCAGTCAACAGACAGAAAACACTGAAGCTTTCTTT.